This T cell receptor (beta chain) appears in the sequencing data of a study of cytomegalovirus exposure and HLA in healthy donors. Study-level findings and limits: TCR beta V segments were, for the most part, productive about 90% or about 30% of the time in an earlier analysis. The majority of TCR sequences were rare, yet some public TCRs appeared in many donors. As a later analysis showed, several of the most significant clusters appeared to be linked to common viral pathogens.

PCR employed 60 Vbeta and 13 Jbeta primers. TCRdb's copy holds only in-frame clones and misses some; the assay was immunoSEQ multiplex PCR. The repertoire holds 150,000 to 200,000 clones, around 80% seen once, with 4.4% in the top ten. On this clone itself: Antigen specificity is unknown.

V shed 3 bases and J 4 bases; nucleotides not matched to a gene: 6. This CDR3 has 15 amino acids. Germline CDR1 reads SEHNR; CDR2 reads FQNEAQ (reference sequence). The TCR sequence derives from a woman under 40 in good health and CMV-seropositive. The specimen was PBMCs. The chain joins TRBV7-9 to TRBJ2-1; 7 positions match TRBD2. CDR3 loop: CASSFPLARYNEQFF. The CDR3 nucleotides are TGTGCCAGCAGCTTCCCACTAGCGCGATACAATGAGCAGTTCTTC.